This TCR beta chain was recorded in a study of T cells in Graves' hyperthyroidism and ophthalmopathy. Researchers amplified the TCR beta CDR3 regions from RNA transcripts. HTBI primers were the set used in a first-round RT-PCR of the TCR CDR3. In TCRdb, the multiplex PCR reads were re-called with MiXCR into one record per CDR3 protein. The table records about 260,000 distinct CDR3 sequences, about 17% of them present only once. There are many counts of this clonotype. Trimming took 5 bases from V and 0 from J, leaving 3 bases between them. Germline-derived CDR1 and CDR2 are SGHRS and YFSETQ. The CDR3 has 13 amino acids.

The receptor comes from a woman under 30 with Graves' ophthalmopathy. The V gene is TRBV5-1, the J gene TRBJ2-6; D gene ambiguous. Source material: blood. CDR3 bases: TGCGCCAGCAGATACTCTGGGGCCAACGTCCTGACTTTC. It yields the protein CASRYSGANVLTF.